This T cell receptor (beta chain) was identified in a study of OX40 agonist ivuxolimab in advanced cancers. Across the whole study: Head and neck, renal cell, melanoma or hepatocellular carcinoma were the cancers that dose-escalation patients had. Of the patients, three showed partial responses, one with hepatocellular carcinoma and two with cutaneous melanoma. General study results and limits: Clonal expansion in partial responders at 0.1-3.0 mg/kg ranked among the lowest.

Worth noting for this clone: Antigen unknown.

Using immunoSEQ multiplex PCR, the repertoire was profiled, and TCRdb retains in-frame clones only, with some absent. The sample shows more than 65,000 clones, about 86% of them seen only once. Cycle 7 day 1, cycle 4 day 1, and baseline were the timepoints at which blood was sampled. V shed 5 bases and J shed 3 bases, with 14 bases lying between them. This CDR3 has 14 amino acids. Germline values: CDR1 LNHDA, CDR2 SQIVND (reference sequence). Sequencing used CD4+ or CD8+ T cells sorted from blood, obtained in a trial of the OX40 agonist ivuxolimab. The chain couples TRBV19 to TRBJ2-7; tentatively, D is TRBD1 (6 bases). The TCR sequence derives from an adult with an advanced solid tumor such as melanoma, head and neck, liver or kidney cancer. The CDR3 is CASSLDRDNYEQYF. CDR3 nucleotide sequence: TGTGCCAGTAGTCTCGACCGGGACAACTACGAGCAGTACTTC.